A selection of T cell receptor beta chains follows, all from one sample in a study of CD8 T cells in ankylosing spondylitis. TCRdb analysed the 5' RACE reads with MiXCR anew, one entry per CDR3 protein. The sample holds 150,000 to 200,000 distinct CDR3 sequences; 18% are singletons and the top ten take roughly 7.7%. Sample: blood, either unsorted or a sorted T cell fraction (not recorded which). Receptors originate from a male donor with ankylosing spondylitis or in good health (not recorded which). The CDR3 runs from the conserved cysteine through the conserved F or W. A D gene is named only where the DNA matches it firmly. Size values are once, few and many counts, or a class for expanded clones, and some rows have none.

v_gene	abundance	j_gene	d_gene	len	CDR3aa	CDR3nt
TRBV5-1	.	TRBJ1-1	.	13	CASTWTRDTEAFF	TGCGCCAGCACCTGGACAAGGGACACTGAAGCTTTCTTT
TRBV28	.	TRBJ2-5	.	17	CASSASVGFGGQETQYF	TGTGCCAGCAGCGCTTCGGTCGGGTTCGGGGGCCAAGAGACCCAGTACTTC
TRBV29-1	many	TRBJ1-2	.	14	CSVEKQEINYGYTF	TGCAGCGTTGAAAAACAGGAGATCAACTATGGCTACACCTTC
TRBV6-1	.	TRBJ1-4	TRBD1	15	CASSNGGQGNEKLFF	TGTGCCAGCAGTAATGGGGGACAGGGGAATGAAAAACTGTTTTTT
TRBV9	few	TRBJ1-1	.	13	CASSVETRLAAFF	TGTGCCAGCAGCGTAGAGACCCGGCTGGCGGCTTTCTTT
TRBV4-1	.	TRBJ2-2	.	15	CASSQVGTMTGELFF	TGCGCCAGCAGCCAAGTAGGCACAATGACGGGGGAGCTGTTTTTT
TRBV20-1	many	TRBJ1-2	.	16	CSARDHFAEPSYGYTF	TGCAGTGCTAGAGATCATTTCGCGGAGCCCTCCTATGGCTACACCTTC
TRBV9	many	TRBJ1-4	TRBD1	14	CASSPGTGREKLFF	TGTGCCAGCAGCCCGGGGACAGGGCGGGAAAAACTGTTTTTT
TRBV2	.	TRBJ1-2	.	13	CASTGTGNYGYTF	TGTGCCAGCACAGGAACTGGTAACTATGGCTACACCTTC
TRBV5-1	.	TRBJ2-7	TRBD1	14	CASGTGGYNYEQYF	TGCGCCAGCGGGACAGGGGGCTACAACTACGAGCAGTACTTC
TRBV20-1	many	TRBJ2-2	TRBD2	17	CSARAPETSGNTGELFF	TGCAGTGCTAGGGCACCGGAGACTAGCGGGAACACCGGGGAGCTGTTTTTT
TRBV20-1	few	TRBJ1-1	.	13	CSAAGHANTEAFF	TGCAGTGCTGCGGGACACGCGAACACTGAAGCTTTCTTT
TRBV7-6	.	TRBJ2-1	.	16	CASSLERTGFHNEQFF	TGTGCCAGCAGCTTAGAAAGGACGGGGTTCCACAATGAGCAGTTCTTC
TRBV3-1	many	TRBJ2-1	.	16	CASSLRGVSSYNEQFF	TGTGCCAGCAGCCTGAGAGGGGTTAGCTCCTACAATGAGCAGTTCTTC
TRBV29-1	.	TRBJ2-1	.	12	CSVESGDNEQFF	TGCAGCGTTGAATCGGGGGACAATGAGCAGTTCTTC
TRBV7-3	.	TRBJ2-2	.	16	CASSLGAGLSTGELFF	TGTGCCAGCAGCTTAGGGGCGGGACTCAGCACCGGGGAGCTGTTTTTT
TRBV11-2	few	TRBJ2-1	.	13	CASSLTSKNEQFF	TGTGCCAGCAGCTTAACTAGCAAGAATGAGCAGTTCTTC
TRBV12-3/TRBV12-4	.	TRBJ2-6	.	11	CASAGANVLTF	TGTGCCAGCGCCGGCGCCAACGTCCTGACTTTC
TRBV10-3	many	TRBJ2-1	.	12	CAISGPASEQFF	TGTGCCATCAGTGGCCCCGCGAGTGAGCAGTTCTTC
TRBV29-1	.	TRBJ1-4	TRBD1	11	CSVGDREELFF	TGCAGCGTTGGGGACAGGGAAGAACTGTTTTTT
TRBV6-5	many	TRBJ1-1	.	13	CASSYSPRAEAFF	TGTGCCAGCAGTTACTCTCCTAGGGCTGAAGCTTTCTTT
TRBV28	.	TRBJ1-2	.	14	CASSLGAGSYGYTF	TGTGCCAGCAGTTTAGGTGCAGGGAGCTATGGCTACACCTTC
TRBV7-8	many	TRBJ1-5	.	18	CASSEIPAIGQSHQPQHF	TGTGCCAGCAGCGAAATTCCTGCGATAGGTCAATCTCATCAGCCCCAGCATTTT
TRBV11-2	.	TRBJ1-2	TRBD1	15	CASSYDRGRGDGYTF	TGTGCCAGCAGCTATGACAGGGGGCGCGGTGATGGCTACACCTTC
TRBV20-1	many	TRBJ1-3	.	12	CSAATTGNTIYF	TGCAGTGCTGCCACAACTGGAAACACCATATATTTT
TRBV5-1	.	TRBJ1-4	TRBD1	16	CASSATGAATNEKLFF	TGCGCCAGCAGCGCTACAGGGGCCGCAACTAATGAAAAACTGTTTTTT